The text below deals with one TCR beta chain. The germline V gene encodes CDR1 SNHLY and CDR2 FYNNEI. V shed 5 bases, J shed 14 bases, and the junction held 7 bases outside the gene matches. This CDR3 comprises 12 residues. Combining a sample-barcoded 5' primer with a J-beta primer mix, a second PCR ran for roughly 7 to 11 cycles. TCRdb recomputed calls from the 5' RACE reads with MiXCR, one row per CDR3 protein. The sample holds about 1.4 million distinct CDR3 sequences, approximately 59% seen once. This sample stems from a study of blood T cells in healthy people across ages. The gene calls are TRBV2 and TRBJ2-1, with 9 bases aligning to TRBD2. Sequenced input: blood. This TCR derives from a man between 18 and 29 years old in good health. For the CDR3, the DNA is TGTGCCAGCAGTTACGGGACTAGCTTGGAGTTCTTC. This sequence encodes CASSYGTSLEFF. The whole variable domain, remainder taken from reference TRBV2 and TRBJ2-1, is EPEVTQTPSHQVTQMGQEVILRCVPISNHLYFYWYRQILGQKVEFLVSFYNNEISEKSEIFDDQFSVERPDGSNFTLKIRSTKLEDSAMYFCASSYGTSLEFFGPGTRLTVL.